These 21 T cell receptor beta chains were sequenced from one sample in a study. Treg sorting used a CD4+CD25+CD127-/low gate. TCRdb processed the 5' RACE reads anew with MiXCR; each CDR3 protein has one entry. The profile shows around 34,000 distinct CDR3 sequences, 25% to 30% of them singletons. Material for sequencing was tumor-infiltrating Tregs sorted from the breast tumor. The receptors originated from a female donor with breast cancer.

Regarding this clonotype: Being one base from a much bigger clone, this may be a read error. The chain couples TRBV2 to TRBJ2-1; D is perhaps TRBD2 (5 bases). Trimming removed 6 bases from V and 12 bases from J, with 18 bases in between. Germline CDR1 reads SNHLY; CDR2 reads FYNNEI. CDR3 length: 13 amino acids. Written as DNA, the CDR3 is TGTGCCAGCAGGAGGAGAGAGAGGGATGGGCAGTTCTTC. Its translation: CASRRRERDGQFF.

The rearrangement links TRBV20-1 to TRBJ2-3; a weak D match, TRBD2 (6 bases). Trimming removed 3 bases at V and 0 bases at J, with 10 bases between. Germline V gene lookup returns CDR1 DFQATT and CDR2 SNEGSKA (reference sequence). The length of the CDR3 is 14 residues. CDR3 amino acids: CSASLGGSTDTQYF. Written as DNA, the CDR3 is TGCAGTGCTAGTTTGGGGGGAAGCACAGATACGCAGTATTTT.

This clonotype came up many times. CDR3 protein: CALRRDSGANVLTF. In DNA form, the CDR3 reads TGTGCCTTGCGAAGGGACTCTGGGGCCAACGTCCTGACTTTC. The chain has TRBV7-6 and TRBJ2-6; the D is unclear. This CDR3 has 14 residues. V lost 11 bases and J 0 bases, leaving 11 bases between the germline ends. Germline CDR1 and CDR2: SGHVS and FNYEAQ.

This clonotype was recorded many times. CDR3 bases: TGTGCCAGCGTTGGGACAGGGGAGGACACTGAAGCTTTCTTT. It yields the protein CASVGTGEDTEAFF. V usage is TRBV12-3 or TRBV12-4 and J usage is TRBJ1-1, with 10 bases fitting TRBD1. Unmatched junction bases numbered 6, after V lost 8 bases and J lost 3 bases. This CDR3 contains 14 residues.

This clonotype was observed many times. DNA of the CDR3: TGCAGTGCTAGAAACAGGGGGCAAAATGGCTACACCTTC. Its translation is CSARNRGQNGYTF. The J gene is TRBJ1-2, the V gene TRBV20-1, with 9 bases fitting TRBD1. With V trimmed by 2 bases and J by 6 bases, 4 bases remained unmatched. CDR1 and CDR2 (germline): DFQATT, SNEGSKA (reference sequence). This CDR3 has 13 amino acids.

This clonotype was observed a handful of times. J is TRBJ2-7 and V is TRBV7-2; maybe TRBD2 (5 bases). The CDR3 loop spans 13 amino acids. V lost 5 bases and J lost 4, with 12 bases in between. CDR1 is SGHTA, CDR2 FQGNSA, per germline. CDR3 residues: CASSNSPGYEQYF. CDR3 nucleotides: TGTGCCAGCAGCAACAGCCCGGGGTACGAGCAGTACTTC.

The chain combines TRBV4-1 with TRBJ1-1, with TRBD1 as a possible D gene (5 bases). CDR3 size: 14 residues. Germline V CDR1 and CDR2: MGHRA, YSYEKL. V dropped 6 bases and J dropped 0 bases, with 11 bases sitting between them. DNA of the CDR3: TGCGCCAGCAGGGGGCCGCTGATGAACACTGAAGCTTTCTTT. Protein: CASRGPLMNTEAFF.

In the case of this clonotype: This may be a read error, as it is one base from a much larger clone. CDR3 sequence (DNA): TGCAGCGTTGACAGGGGGTCAATGTACAGTGAGCAGTTCTTC. Amino acid sequence: CSVDRGSMYSEQFF. This chain joins TRBV29-1 and TRBJ2-1; 7 bases line up with TRBD1. Germline assignment: CDR1 SQVTM and CDR2 ANQGSEA. The CDR3 is 14 amino acids.

As concerns this clonotype: This may come from a read error, since a much larger clone is one base off. This CDR3 is CASSDGGVHEQFF. As DNA, the CDR3 is TGCGCCAGCAGCGACGGCGGGGTCCATGAGCAGTTCTTC. The chain joins TRBV5-4 to TRBJ2-1, with D perhaps matching TRBD2 (6 bases). Germline CDR1 reads SGHNT; CDR2 reads YYREEE (reference sequence). This CDR3 spans 13 amino acids.

The chain links TRBV2 to TRBJ1-3, with D tentatively TRBD1 (6 bases). V lost 5 bases to trimming and J lost 8 bases, with 16 bases between them. Germline lookup yields CDR1 SNHLY and CDR2 FYNNEI. CDR3 length: 14 residues. In DNA form, the CDR3 reads TGTGCCAGCAGTAAAACGGGGGGCGCGGACACCATATATTTT. As protein: CASSKTGGADTIYF.

Of note for this clonotype: A much larger clonotype is one base distant, so this may be a read error. The chain is built from TRBV6-6 and TRBJ2-3; D gene unclear. Trimming cost V 7 bases and J 8 bases, with 13 bases left between them. There are 12 residues in the CDR3. Germline CDR1 and CDR2: MNHNY and SVGAGI (reference sequence). Here the CDR3 DNA reads TGTGCCAGCAAGACCCTTACGGGTACGCAGTATTTT. Its protein is CASKTLTGTQYF.

The CDR3 spells CATQPGLGYNEQFF. The CDR3 DNA reads TGTGCCACCCAACCCGGACTAGGCTACAATGAGCAGTTCTTC. The rearrangement joins TRBV2 to TRBJ2-1, with TRBD2 matching 7 bases. Germline CDR1 is SNHLY and CDR2 is FYNNEI. The CDR3 sequence is 14 residues long. V trimming: 10 bases; J trimming: 3 bases; junction bases outside the gene matches: 9.

This clonotype came up once. A single base separates this from a much larger clone, so it may be a read error. The chain recombines TRBV5-1 with TRBJ2-5, with 9 nucleotides matching TRBD2. The CDR3 loop spans 17 amino acids. Per the germline V gene, CDR1 is SGHRS and CDR2 is YFSETQ. CDR3 region: CASTYSGSYASGENQYF. DNA for the CDR3: TGCGCCAGCACCTATAGCGGGAGCTACGCCAGTGGAGAGAACCAGTACTTC.

This clonotype was seen many times. The J gene is TRBJ2-3, the V gene TRBV20-1; 12 positions agree with TRBD2. V dropped 6 bases and J dropped 7; count of bases not matched to a gene: 8. The CDR3 is made up of 14 amino acids. The germline gives CDR1 DFQATT, CDR2 SNEGSKA (reference sequence). CDR3 in amino acids: CSANRLAGDHTQYF. CDR3 nucleotide sequence: TGCAGTGCCAACCGACTAGCGGGAGACCATACGCAGTATTTT.

This chain uses TRBV6-5 with TRBJ1-6, with D possibly TRBD1 on 6 matching bases. Germline V CDR1 and CDR2: MNHEY, SVGAGI. V dropped 5 bases and J dropped 7 bases, with 15 bases sitting between them. The CDR3 is made up of 15 amino acids. The DNA for the CDR3 is TGTGCCAGCAGTCCAGGGGCAGGAGCGAATTCACCCCTCCACTTT. This gives the protein CASSPGAGANSPLHF.

This clonotype has a handful of counts. The chain combines TRBV19 with TRBJ1-2, with 11 bases that match TRBD1. The CDR3 spans 14 residues. CDR1 LNHDA and CDR2 SQIVND come from the germline V gene (reference sequence). The ends lost 4 bases at V and 7 bases at J; junction bases unmatched: 5. The CDR3 reads CASSTGQGAFGYTF. The CDR3 DNA reads as TGTGCCAGTAGTACTGGACAGGGGGCTTTTGGCTACACCTTC.

In this sample, this clonotype turned up many times. V gene TRBV6-5 combines with J gene TRBJ1-1; tentatively, D is TRBD1 (5 bases). The V and J ends lost 0 bases and 6 bases respectively, with 11 bases between them. The CDR3 spans 14 residues. The germline gives CDR1 MNHEY, CDR2 SVGAGI. CDR3 sequence: CASSYSSRVAEAFF. DNA of the CDR3: TGTGCCAGCAGTTACTCCTCCAGGGTCGCTGAAGCTTTCTTT.

The rearrangement uses TRBV19 and TRBJ1-1; possible D gene TRBD1, 6 bases. From germline, CDR1 is LNHDA and CDR2 SQIVND (reference sequence). CDR3 length: 14 amino acids. The V and J ends lost 7 bases and 4 bases respectively, with 16 bases between them. CDR3: CASTLNRDFTEAFF. The CDR3 DNA reads as TGTGCCAGTACCCTGAACAGGGACTTCACTGAAGCTTTCTTT.

At least ten counts were recorded for this clonotype. V usage is TRBV7-3 and J usage is TRBJ2-1, with TRBD1 identical over 9 bases. Germline V gene data show CDR1 as SGHTA and CDR2 as FQGTGA. J lost 10 bases, V lost 5 bases, and 6 bases had no gene match. The CDR3 loop spans 13 amino acids. The CDR3: CASSLGTGREQFF. The CDR3 DNA reads as TGTGCCAGCAGCCTGGGGACAGGGCGAGAGCAGTTCTTC.

The chain links TRBV6-5 to TRBJ2-1; D might be TRBD1 (5 bases). Germline V gives CDR1 MNHEY, CDR2 SVGAGI. This CDR3 is 15 amino acids long. With 2 bases removed from V and 6 bases from J, the gap between germline ends came to 14 bases. The CDR3 coding sequence is TGTGCCAGCAGTTACCGGACATATGATGGCAATGAGCAGTTCTTC. It encodes CASSYRTYDGNEQFF.

A remark on this clonotype: A single base separates this from a much larger clone, so it may be a read error. The V and J genes are TRBV12-3 or TRBV12-4 and TRBJ2-2; D is perhaps TRBD2 (6 bases). The CDR3 runs to 14 residues. V lost 3 bases and J 5 bases, leaving 10 bases between the germline ends. For the CDR3, the DNA is TGTGCCAGCAGTTTTTTCGGGAGAACCGGGGAGCTGTTTTTT. Amino acid sequence: CASSFFGRTGELFF.